This entry lists 7 T cell receptor beta chains sequenced from one sample in a study of blood T cell repertoires in COVID-19. Sequenced by immunoSEQ multiplex PCR; TCRdb stores in-frame clones only, minus some. The sample holds about 180,000 clones, 86% seen once. What was sequenced was peripheral blood. The receptors were sampled from a young woman with active or convalescent COVID-19.

V is TRBV3-1 (or the pseudogene TRBV3-2) and J is TRBJ1-1; D not resolved. In germline, CDR1 is LGHDT, CDR2 YNNKEL (reference sequence). With 4 bases removed from V and 0 bases from J, the gap between germline ends came to 6 bases. The CDR3 extends over 13 amino acids. Written as DNA, the CDR3 is TGTGCCAGCAGCCGCACGGTGAACACTGAAGCTTTCTTT. The encoded protein is CASSRTVNTEAFF.

The chain employs TRBV4-2 and TRBJ1-2; D unclear. This CDR3 contains 15 residues. Between the trimmed V and J ends, which lost 4 bases and 0 bases, there was a span of 12 bases. Germline V gene data show CDR1 as LGHNA and CDR2 as YNFKEQ. For the CDR3, the DNA is TGTGCCAGCAGCCCCCGACACCCTACTAACTATGGCTACACCTTC. Amino acids: CASSPRHPTNYGYTF.

The chain recombines TRBV3-1 (or the pseudogene TRBV3-2) with TRBJ1-2, with 8 bases identical to TRBD1. The CDR3 contains 15 residues. J lost 2 bases, V lost 4 bases, and 6 bases had no gene match. CDR1 is LGHDT, CDR2 YNNKEL, per germline (reference sequence). In nucleotides, the CDR3 is TGTGCCAGCAGCCGCCAGGGACAGGTAAACTATGGCTACACCTTC. It specifies CASSRQGQVNYGYTF.

The rearrangement joins TRBV20-1 to TRBJ2-7, with a weak D call TRBD2 (5 bases). The CDR3 runs to 11 residues. Germline V gene data show CDR1 as DFQATT and CDR2 as SNEGSKA (reference sequence). Trimming removed 3 bases from V and 4 bases from J, with 7 bases in between. In DNA form, the CDR3 reads TGCAGTGCTAGGGACTCGTACGAGCAGTACTTC. As protein: CSARDSYEQYF.

V usage is TRBV19 and J usage is TRBJ1-5; the D gene is possibly TRBD1 (5 bases). In germline, CDR1 is LNHDA, CDR2 SQIVND (reference sequence). V was cut by 4 bases and J by 0 bases, with 13 bases left in between. The CDR3 spans 16 residues. The CDR3 reads CASSKGVTSSNQPQHF. CDR3 nucleotides: TGTGCCAGTAGTAAAGGGGTCACCTCTAGCAATCAGCCCCAGCATTTT. Using reference TRBV19 and TRBJ1-5 for the parts outside the CDR3, the full variable domain is DGGITQSPKYLFRKEGQNVTLSCEQNLNHDAMYWYRQDPGQGLRLIYYSQIVNDFQKGDIAEGYSVSREKKESFPLTVTSAQKNPTAFYLCASSKGVTSSNQPQHFGDGTRLSIL.

The chain combines TRBV7-9 with TRBJ1-1; no firm D call. Per the germline V gene, CDR1 is SEHNR and CDR2 is FQNEAQ (reference sequence). Trimming shortened V by 1 base and J by 7 bases, and 7 bases separated the two germline ends. There are 12 residues in the CDR3. CDR3 sequence (DNA): TGTGCCAGCAGCTTAGGTTCGGTTGAAGCTTTCTTT. Amino acid sequence: CASSLGSVEAFF.

The chain carries TRBV28 and TRBJ2-6, with a weak D call TRBD1 (6 bases). Germline V gene sequence: CDR1 MDHEN, CDR2 SYDVKM. The CDR3 has 16 amino acids. V was clipped by 6 bases and J by 0 bases, with 12 bases between them. This chain's CDR3 is CASREQGSSGANVLTF. The CDR3 DNA reads as TGTGCCAGCAGGGAACAGGGTAGCTCTGGGGCCAACGTCCTGACTTTC.